This paragraph reports one T cell receptor beta chain. This entry belongs to a study of cytomegalovirus exposure and HLA in healthy donors. 60 Vbeta and 13 Jbeta primers were used in PCR. This table comes from immunoSEQ multiplex PCR, and its TCRdb copy is limited to in-frame clones, with some not included. The sample has tens of thousands of clones, around 86% seen once. The clonotype comes from a man under 40 in good health and CMV-seropositive. Sequencing was carried out using PBMCs.

The CDR3 DNA sequence: TGTGCCAGTAGCCCCAGGGGCGGGAGCTACGAGCAGTACTTC. Amino acid sequence: CASSPRGGSYEQYF. The chain combines TRBV19 with TRBJ2-7; D may be TRBD2 (7 bases). The CDR3 runs 14 residues. Trimming took 6 bases from V and 3 from J, leaving 15 bases between them. The V gene's germline CDR1 is LNHDA and CDR2 SQIVND (reference sequence).